Listed here are 25 T cell receptor beta chains from one sample, sequenced in a study of cytomegalovirus exposure and HLA in healthy donors. The PCR used 60 Vbeta and 13 Jbeta primers. Method: immunoSEQ multiplex PCR; TCRdb's copy keeps in-frame clones and lacks some. Of some 160,000 clones listed, over 60% were seen once; the top ten hold under 2%. The sample comprised PBMCs. The receptor set was obtained from a young woman in good health and CMV-seronegative.

CDR3 sequence reads: CASIPLAGINTEAFF. CDR3 nucleotide sequence: TGTGCCAGTATCCCCCTGGCAGGGATTAACACTGAAGCTTTCTTT. The chain joins TRBV19 to TRBJ1-1; tentatively, D is TRBD1 (5 bases). Germline loops: CDR1 LNHDA, CDR2 SQIVND (reference sequence). V dropped 7 bases and J dropped 2 bases, with 17 bases sitting between them. CDR3 length equals 15 residues.

The chain employs TRBV14 and TRBJ2-7; D perhaps matches TRBD2 (6 bases). Germline V lookup: CDR1 SGHDN, CDR2 FVKESK. The CDR3 loop spans 13 amino acids. Trimming took 4 bases from V and 3 from J, leaving 10 bases between them. The CDR3 here is CASSPGLYYEQYF. The CDR3, as DNA: TGTGCCAGCAGCCCGGGACTCTACTACGAGCAGTACTTC.

CDR3 nucleotide sequence: TGTGCCAGCAGCCTGATTTACGGCTCCTACGAGCAGTACTTC. Translated: CASSLIYGSYEQYF. The chain employs TRBV5-6 and TRBJ2-7; D remains ambiguous. In germline, CDR1 is SGHDT, CDR2 YYEEEE. The CDR3 has 14 residues. The V and J ends lost 4 bases and 0 bases respectively, with 11 bases between them.

This clone was seen a handful of times. The chain has TRBV4-2 and TRBJ2-3, with 12 nucleotides matching TRBD2. Germline trimming cut 4 bases from V and 1 base from J; bases unmatched to any gene: 9. This CDR3 comprises 18 residues. Germline CDR1 and CDR2: LGHNA and YNFKEQ. CDR3 sequence reads: CASSPGTSGPWGTDTQYF. As DNA, the CDR3 is TGTGCCAGCAGCCCCGGGACTAGCGGGCCCTGGGGCACAGATACGCAGTATTTT.

V and J are TRBV7-2 and TRBJ1-6; weak D call: TRBD1 (6 bases). Germline lookup yields CDR1 SGHTA and CDR2 FQGNSA. The CDR3 runs 14 residues. The V gene lost 3 bases and the J gene lost 4 bases, with 7 bases spanning the gap. CDR3 in DNA: TGTGCCAGCAGCTTGACAGGTTATAATTCACCCCTCCACTTT. Translating it yields CASSLTGYNSPLHF. The full variable domain, with the rest looked up from reference TRBV7-2 and TRBJ1-6, is GAGVSQSPSNKVTEKGKDVELRCDPISGHTALYWYRQSLGQGLEFLIYFQGNSAPDKSGLPSDRFSAERTGGSVSTLTIQRTQQEDSAVYLCASSLTGYNSPLHFGNGTRLTVT.

CDR3 region: CASSTGTTISYNEQFF. CDR3 coding DNA: TGCGCCAGCAGCACCGGGACTACTATCTCCTACAATGAGCAGTTCTTC. The chain combines TRBV4-1 with TRBJ2-1; 7 bases line up with TRBD2. The CDR3 sequence is 16 residues long. Trimming took 5 bases from V and 0 from J; bases not matched to a gene: 7. The V gene's germline CDR1 is MGHRA and CDR2 YSYEKL.

This clone occurred a few times. The V and J genes are TRBV7-9 and TRBJ1-1; 8 bases agree with TRBD1. Trimming cost V 5 bases and J 6 bases; bases outside gene matches: 11. The CDR3 length is 15 residues. Germline V lookup: CDR1 SEHNR, CDR2 FQNEAQ (reference sequence). CDR3 loop: CASSTLSGGDPEAFF. The DNA for the CDR3 is TGTGCCAGCAGCACATTGTCAGGGGGCGACCCTGAAGCTTTCTTT.

The chain carries TRBV2 and TRBJ2-1; 11 nucleotides match TRBD2. The CDR3 length is 14 residues. CDR1 and CDR2 (germline): SNHLY, FYNNEI. J gave up 10 bases and V 6 bases, and 8 bases lay outside the gene matches. CDR3 loop: CASRVAGGPSEQFF. DNA for the CDR3: TGTGCCAGCAGGGTAGCGGGAGGGCCAAGCGAGCAGTTCTTC.

This clone was counted only a few times. This rearrangement joins TRBV7-8 to TRBJ1-1; D possibly corresponds to TRBD1 (6 bases). Germline V gene lookup returns CDR1 SGHVS and CDR2 FQNEAQ. V shed 2 bases and J shed 3 bases, with 10 bases lying between them. The CDR3 totals 14 residues. The CDR3 nucleotides read TGTGCCAGCAGCTTACTAGACAGGTACACTGAAGCTTTCTTT. Residues: CASSLLDRYTEAFF.

The chain joins TRBV15 to TRBJ1-4; D might be TRBD1 (6 bases). Germline V CDR1 and CDR2: LNHNV, YYDKDF (reference sequence). This CDR3 is 14 amino acids long. The V gene lost 5 bases and the J gene lost 6 bases, with 13 bases spanning the gap. The CDR3 DNA reads TGTGCCACCAGCTCCCGGGACATTGATGAAAAACTGTTTTTT. This translates into CATSSRDIDEKLFF.

This clone was seen more than once but under ten times. The rearrangement links TRBV5-1 to TRBJ2-6, with 8 bases fitting TRBD1. There are 16 residues in the CDR3. J gave up 4 bases and V 4 bases, and 7 bases lay outside the gene matches. Per the germline V gene, CDR1 is SGHRS and CDR2 is YFSETQ. In DNA form, the CDR3 reads TGCGCCAGCAGCATAACAGGGGGTTGGGGGGCCAACGTCCTGACTTTC. It specifies CASSITGGWGANVLTF.

Worth noting for this clone: The sample has other DNA sequences that encode this CDR3 too. This sequence joins TRBV7-3 and TRBJ2-1; 13 bases are shared with TRBD2. V trimming: 4 bases; J trimming: 3 bases; junction bases outside the gene matches: 12. Germline values: CDR1 SGHTA, CDR2 FQGTGA. This CDR3 contains 19 residues. The CDR3 nucleotides read TGTGCCAGCAGCTCCATAACGGGACTAGCGGGGACCTTCTACAATGAGCAGTTCTTC. Protein product: CASSSITGLAGTFYNEQFF.

The gene calls are TRBV10-1 and TRBJ1-2; 8 bases match TRBD1. Per the germline V gene, CDR1 is WNHNN and CDR2 is SYGVQD (reference sequence). The CDR3 totals 15 residues. V dropped 3 bases and J dropped 0; count of bases not matched to a gene: 3. The CDR3 sequence: CASSDRTGTNYGYTF. CDR3 nucleotides: TGCGCCAGCAGTGATCGGACAGGGACTAACTATGGCTACACCTTC.

This clone was seen only a few times. This chain uses TRBV28 with TRBJ2-7; 7 nucleotides agree with TRBD1. The CDR3 has 12 amino acids. V shed 1 base, J shed 7 bases, and the junction held 1 base outside the gene matches. Germline assignment: CDR1 MDHEN and CDR2 SYDVKM. The CDR3 loop is CASSLSGQEQYF. In DNA, the CDR3 is TGTGCCAGCAGTTTATCGGGACAGGAGCAGTACTTC.

The chain uses TRBV10-3 and TRBJ2-2, with D perhaps matching TRBD2 (6 bases). Germline-derived CDR1 and CDR2 are ENHRY and SYGVKD. The V end lost 11 bases, the J end lost 4 bases, and 14 bases lay between the germline ends. The CDR3 runs 13 residues. This chain's CDR3 is CAVGRELTGELFF. The CDR3 coding sequence is TGTGCCGTAGGGCGGGAACTCACCGGGGAGCTGTTTTTT.

The genes are TRBV2 and TRBJ1-1; 9 bases align to TRBD1. The V gene end was trimmed by 6 bases and the J gene end by 7 bases; junction bases not matched to a gene: 6. The CDR3 covers 13 residues. CDR1 is SNHLY, CDR2 FYNNEI, per germline. The chain's CDR3 is CASSLQGAGEAFF. For the CDR3, the DNA is TGTGCCAGCAGCCTACAGGGGGCCGGTGAAGCTTTCTTT.

The chain joins TRBV30 to TRBJ1-3, with a weak D call TRBD1 (5 bases). The CDR3 is made up of 13 amino acids. Per germline, CDR1 GTSNPN and CDR2 SVGIG (reference sequence). V gave up 3 bases and J gave up 0 bases, with 6 bases separating them. The chain's CDR3 is CAWSDSSGNTIYF. The CDR3 nucleotides read TGTGCCTGGAGCGACAGCTCTGGAAACACCATATATTTT.

This clone occurred once. This sequence joins TRBV5-1 and TRBJ2-3; TRBD2 aligns across 11 bases. With 4 bases clipped from V and 1 base from J, the junction kept 5 bases outside the gene matches. Germline-derived CDR1 and CDR2 are SGHRS and YFSETQ. This CDR3 has 16 amino acids. The CDR3 DNA reads as TGCGCCAGCAGCGCTAAACTAGCGGGAGGCACAGATACGCAGTATTTT. Its translation: CASSAKLAGGTDTQYF.

The rearrangement links TRBV7-9 to TRBJ2-7; TRBD1 matches at 9 bases. The germline V gene encodes CDR1 SEHNR and CDR2 FQNEAQ (reference sequence). V lost 5 bases to trimming and J lost 5 bases; unmatched junction nucleotides: 16. The CDR3 has 17 residues. CDR3: CASSGTIGTGRSDEQYF. The CDR3 DNA is TGTGCCAGCAGCGGAACTATCGGGACAGGGAGATCCGACGAGCAGTACTTC.

The chain combines TRBV27 with TRBJ1-4; D is unresolved. There are 18 residues in the CDR3. Germline lookup yields CDR1 MNHEY and CDR2 SMNVEV (reference sequence). V lost 0 bases to trimming and J lost 2 bases, with 16 bases between them. The CDR3 nucleotides are TGTGCCAGCAGTTTATCGGCCTATTCGCGGTCTACTAATGAAAAACTGTTTTTT. Translating gives CASSLSAYSRSTNEKLFF.

This clone was observed a handful of times. The chain has TRBV5-1 and TRBJ1-1; 12 nucleotides agree with TRBD1. CDR1 is SGHRS and CDR2 is YFSETQ in the germline V gene. J gave up 6 bases and V 4 bases, and 7 bases lay outside the gene matches. The CDR3 runs to 15 residues. The DNA for the CDR3 is TGCGCCAGCAGCGTCCGGGACAGGGGGCGATCTGAAGCTTTCTTT. It is translated as CASSVRDRGRSEAFF.

This clone appeared a single time. The gene calls are TRBV4-1 and TRBJ1-1, with 8 bases fitting TRBD1. This CDR3 has 15 amino acids. The germline V gene has CDR1 MGHRA and CDR2 YSYEKL. With V trimmed by 2 bases and J by 1 base, 3 bases remained unmatched. This CDR3 reads CASSQTGGTNTEAFF. The CDR3 nucleotides read TGCGCCAGCAGCCAAACAGGGGGAACGAACACTGAAGCTTTCTTT.

V gene TRBV5-1 combines with J gene TRBJ1-1, with D perhaps TRBD1 (5 bases). CDR1 SGHRS and CDR2 YFSETQ come from the germline V gene. The CDR3 length is 15 residues. Trimming shortened V by 0 bases and J by 5 bases, and 14 bases separated the two germline ends. CDR3 sequence reads: CASSLAAGMGTEAFF. The DNA for the CDR3 is TGCGCCAGCAGCTTGGCGGCAGGGATGGGGACTGAAGCTTTCTTT. The full variable domain, rest sourced from reference TRBV5-1 and TRBJ1-1, is KAGVTQTPRYLIKTRGQQVTLSCSPISGHRSVSWYQQTPGQGLQFLFEYFSETQRNKGNFPGRFSGRQFSNSRSEMNVSTLELGDSALYLCASSLAAGMGTEAFFGQGTRLTVV.

The chain joins TRBV6-1 to TRBJ1-2; 8 bases match TRBD1. V lost 0 bases, J lost 2 bases, and 11 bases stayed unmatched. Germline lookup yields CDR1 MNHNS and CDR2 SASEGT. CDR3 size: 18 residues. The CDR3 DNA follows: TGTGCCAGCAGTGAAGCGCTCGGGGGGACAGGCATCAACTATGGCTACACCTTC. It translates to CASSEALGGTGINYGYTF.

The J gene is TRBJ2-5, the V gene TRBV7-8, with TRBD1 matching over 12 bases. After removal of 4 bases from V and 4 bases from J, the junction contained 7 bases not matched to a gene. Per the germline V gene, CDR1 is SGHVS and CDR2 is FQNEAQ. The CDR3 runs to 16 residues. In DNA form, the CDR3 reads TGTGCCAGCAGCTCAGCCGGGACAGGGGGCCTAGAGACCCAGTACTTC. Translating gives CASSSAGTGGLETQYF.